Following are 16 T cell receptor beta chains from one sample sequenced in a study of T-cell reconstitution after alpha-beta-depleted transplantation in children. TCRbeta library preparation incorporated unique molecular identifiers. MiXCR was run by TCRdb on the PCR reads, yielding one entry per CDR3 protein. The sample comprises approximately 170,000 distinct CDR3 sequences, over 8.5% of which are singletons, and roughly 13% rests with the top ten. This specimen was PBMCs, taken before TCRalphabeta/CD19-depleted stem cell transplant. The receptors here all came from a boy aged 2 to 10 with acute myeloid leukemia, due to receive a stem cell transplant.

This clonotype was observed many times. This sequence joins TRBV27 and TRBJ2-1; 10 bases are shared with TRBD2. CDR3 length: 14 residues. V dropped 4 bases and J dropped 10; count of bases not matched to a gene: 7. Germline V CDR1 and CDR2: MNHEY, SMNVEV (reference sequence). CDR3: CASSSPLAGAEQFF. In DNA form, the CDR3 reads TGTGCCAGCAGTTCCCCTCTAGCGGGAGCCGAGCAGTTCTTC.

This clonotype was seen many times. The V gene is TRBV20-1, the J gene TRBJ2-1, with 8 bases aligning to TRBD2. Losses at the gene ends were 0 bases for V and 4 bases for J; bases not matched to a gene: 5. The CDR3 extends over 15 amino acids. Germline assignment: CDR1 DFQATT and CDR2 SNEGSKA (reference sequence). The CDR3 DNA follows: TGCAGTGCTAGAGATCCGGCTAGCGGGTACAATGAGCAGTTCTTC. Amino acids: CSARDPASGYNEQFF.

This clonotype was counted many times. The chain combines TRBV28 with TRBJ1-1, with D maybe TRBD1 (6 bases). CDR3 length equals 14 residues. Per germline, CDR1 MDHEN and CDR2 SYDVKM. Trimming removed 5 bases at V and 2 bases at J, with 12 bases between. The CDR3 loop is CASSEPGTNTEAFF. The CDR3 DNA sequence: TGTGCCAGCAGTGAACCCGGGACAAACACTGAAGCTTTCTTT.

This clonotype was detected a few times. The chain has TRBV19 and TRBJ1-2, with a possible D match to TRBD1 (6 bases). Trimming removed 4 bases from V and 3 bases from J, with 12 bases in between. There are 14 residues in the CDR3. Germline assignment: CDR1 LNHDA and CDR2 SQIVND (reference sequence). CDR3 sequence: CASSSWTDDYGYTF. The CDR3 nucleotides read TGTGCCAGTAGTAGTTGGACAGACGACTATGGCTACACCTTC.

This clonotype has ten or more counts. The V and J genes are TRBV5-1 and TRBJ2-5, with no clear D. Looked up from germline, CDR1 is SGHRS and CDR2 is YFSETQ. The CDR3 consists of 11 residues. The ends were cut back, 3 bases at V and 3 bases at J, with 3 bases in the middle. CDR3 bases: TGCGCCAGCAGCTCAAAAGAGACCCAGTACTTC. This gives the protein CASSSKETQYF.

The CDR3 coding sequence is TGTGCCTGGAGTGGCTTAGGGCCGGGTGAGCAGTTCTTC. This translates into CAWSGLGPGEQFF. The J gene is TRBJ2-1, the V gene TRBV30, with unresolved D. Per germline, CDR1 GTSNPN and CDR2 SVGIG (reference sequence). Trimming cost V 1 base and J 9 bases, with 13 bases left between them. This CDR3 comprises 13 residues.

This clonotype was seen a handful of times. The V call is TRBV6-2 or TRBV6-3, the J call TRBJ1-1; D is undetermined. Deletions cut 2 bases from V and 6 bases from J, with 4 bases between. The CDR3 has 11 amino acids. The germline CDR1 and CDR2 sequences are MNHEY and SVGEGT. CDR3: CASSYGPEAFF. CDR3 bases: TGTGCCAGCAGTTACGGTCCTGAAGCTTTCTTT.

The table lists this clonotype with many counts. CDR3 nucleotides: TGTGCCAGCAGTTTTGGGGGACTGGACTTTGTCAATGAGCAGTTCTTC. Protein product: CASSFGGLDFVNEQFF. The V gene is TRBV27, the J gene TRBJ2-1; possibly TRBD2 for D (6 bases). The CDR3 runs to 16 residues. Germline V gene sequence: CDR1 MNHEY, CDR2 SMNVEV (reference sequence). The ends were cut back, 3 bases at V and 6 bases at J, with 18 bases in the middle.

Remarks on this clonotype: Being one base from a much bigger clone, this may be a read error. The chain uses TRBV4-1 and TRBJ1-5; no firm D call. Deletions cut 1 base from V and 8 bases from J, with 12 bases between. Germline loops: CDR1 MGHRA, CDR2 YSYEKL. The CDR3 spans 14 residues. DNA of the CDR3: TGCGCCAGCAGCCAAGTCTGGGCAAACGAGCCCCAGCATTTT. This encodes CASSQVWANEPQHF.

This clonotype was seen many times. This rearrangement joins TRBV6-5 to TRBJ2-5, with 7 bases aligning to TRBD2. V lost 6 bases and J lost 6; bases outside the gene matches: 16. The CDR3 totals 16 residues. The V gene's germline CDR1 is MNHEY and CDR2 SVGAGI. The CDR3 sequence is CASSYPPGTTYQTQYF. The CDR3 coding sequence is TGTGCCAGCAGCTACCCTCCCGGGACTACCTATCAGACCCAGTACTTC.

The sample holds many counts of this clonotype. The rearrangement joins TRBV5-1 to TRBJ2-2, with unresolved D. Trimming left V 4 bases short and J 6 bases short, with 16 bases between. The CDR3 extends over 15 amino acids. Looked up from germline, CDR1 is SGHRS and CDR2 is YFSETQ. CDR3 sequence (DNA): TGCGCCAGCAGCAGGCCGACCGGAAAGGCCGGGGAGCTGTTTTTT. Residues: CASSRPTGKAGELFF.

This clonotype was counted between two and nine times. This sequence joins TRBV4-1 and TRBJ2-1; TRBD2 might be the D (6 bases). The germline V and J ends were trimmed by 4 bases and 5 bases, with 12 bases remaining between them. Germline-derived CDR1 and CDR2 are MGHRA and YSYEKL. This CDR3 has 14 amino acids. In DNA, the CDR3 is TGCGCCAGCAGCCCTCGGGGGACCAACAATGAGCAGTTCTTC. Its protein product is CASSPRGTNNEQFF.

Regarding this clonotype: This may stem from a read error, because a much larger clone lies one nucleotide away. The genes are TRBV27 and TRBJ2-7; D is perhaps TRBD2 (6 bases). Germline V gene lookup returns CDR1 MNHEY and CDR2 SMNVEV (reference sequence). CDR3 length: 12 amino acids. V was pared by 11 bases and J by 0 bases, with 11 bases between. The CDR3 coding sequence is TGTGCCGGGGAGGAAGGCTCCTACGAGCAGTACTTC. Translated, it gives CAGEEGSYEQYF.

At least ten counts were recorded for this clonotype. V usage is TRBV20-1 and J usage is TRBJ2-6; D possibly corresponds to TRBD1 (6 bases). Germline assignment: CDR1 DFQATT and CDR2 SNEGSKA (reference sequence). The germline V and J ends were trimmed by 1 base and 0 bases, with 10 bases remaining between them. The CDR3 totals 16 residues. The CDR3 DNA reads TGCAGTGCTAGAGGCGGACAGACCTCTGGGGCCAACGTCCTGACTTTC. It is translated as CSARGGQTSGANVLTF.

Ten or more counts support this clonotype. The chain joins TRBV14 to TRBJ2-1, with 7 positions matching TRBD1. Unmatched junction bases numbered 2, after V lost 1 base and J lost 2 bases. Germline values: CDR1 SGHDN, CDR2 FVKESK. The CDR3 is 15 residues long. CDR3 DNA: TGTGCCAGCAGCCAAGTTACAGGGGCCTACAATGAGCAGTTCTTC. Residues: CASSQVTGAYNEQFF. The variable domain in full, with the rest retrieved from reference TRBV14 and TRBJ2-1, is EAGVTQFPSHSVIEKGQTVTLRCDPISGHDNLYWYRRVMGKEIKFLLHFVKESKQDESGMPNNRFLAERTGGTYSTLKVQPAELEDSGVYFCASSQVTGAYNEQFFGPGTRLTVL.

This clonotype was seen at least ten times. The CDR3: CATLEGTGELFF. Written as DNA, the CDR3 is TGTGCCACCCTAGAGGGGACCGGGGAGCTGTTTTTT. The genes are TRBV3-1 and TRBJ2-2, with D possibly being TRBD1 or TRBD2 (5 bases each). Germline V gene lookup returns CDR1 LGHDT and CDR2 YNNKEL (reference sequence). Trimming cost V 10 bases and J 5 bases, with 11 bases left between them. CDR3 length: 12 amino acids.